These 11 T cell receptor beta chains share one sample of origin, sequenced in a study of shared clonotypes between healthy human individuals. Only in-frame clones appear in the TCRdb table, and some are missing; sequencing was by immunoSEQ multiplex PCR. The sample consists of some 2,000,000 clones, about 95% of them appearing once. Selected positively for CCR7 and CD45RO-negative, naive CD8 cells excluded terminally differentiated effector memory CD45RA+ cells. Sequenced material: naive CD8+ T cells sorted from blood. The receptors come from a man younger than 35 in good health.

As to this clone: This clone may be a read error of a much larger clone one base away. This sample includes further DNA sequences coding for the same CDR3. V and J are TRBV9 and TRBJ1-1; maybe TRBD1 (6 bases). The CDR3 is 13 amino acids. Per germline, CDR1 SGDLS and CDR2 YYNGEE. V was pared by 4 bases and J by 4 bases, with 11 bases between. CDR3: CASSLGGGTEAFF. DNA for the CDR3: TGTGCCAGCAGCTTAGGGGGTGGCACTGAAGCTTTCTTT.

The chain is built from TRBV6-5 and TRBJ2-5; 7 bases fit TRBD2. This CDR3 contains 14 residues. V was clipped by 6 bases and J by 1 base; unmatched bases: 5. CDR1 and CDR2 from the germline V gene are MNHEY and SVGAGI. Here the CDR3 DNA reads TGTGCCAGCAGCCCAGGGACTATCCAAGAGACCCAGTACTTC. Its protein is CASSPGTIQETQYF.

The V call is TRBV10-2, the J call TRBJ1-2, with D tentatively TRBD1 (5 bases). This CDR3 spans 15 amino acids. V gave up 5 bases and J gave up 7 bases, with 20 bases separating them. Germline loops: CDR1 WSHSY, CDR2 SAAADI. The CDR3 sequence is CASSLGLRGPFGYTF. CDR3 coding DNA: TGCGCCAGCAGTTTAGGGCTACGGGGCCCCTTTGGCTACACCTTC.

This clone was seen only once. Distinct nucleotide sequences in the sample also encode this CDR3. The gene calls are TRBV6-5 and TRBJ2-7, with D perhaps matching TRBD2 (5 bases). Germline assignment: CDR1 MNHEY and CDR2 SVGAGI. The CDR3 covers 13 residues. Trimming stripped 2 bases from V and 3 bases from J, with 8 bases between. CDR3 protein: CASSYGGSYEQYF. The DNA of the CDR3 is TGTGCCAGCAGTTACGGAGGCAGCTACGAGCAGTACTTC.

The genes are TRBV4-3 and TRBJ2-1; 10 bases map to TRBD2. Looked up from germline, CDR1 is LGHNA and CDR2 is YSLEER. The ends lost 0 bases at V and 3 bases at J; junction bases unmatched: 5. The CDR3 has 17 amino acids. In DNA, the CDR3 is TGCGCCAGCAGCCAAGAGCGCGGGACTAGCGTCTACAATGAGCAGTTCTTC. Translated, it gives CASSQERGTSVYNEQFF.

The rearrangement joins TRBV6-5 to TRBJ2-2; D not certain. Germline V gene lookup returns CDR1 MNHEY and CDR2 SVGAGI. The V end was cut by 4 bases, the J end by 4 bases, with 4 bases between. The CDR3 consists of 12 residues. CDR3 sequence: CASSFPTGELFF. CDR3 sequence (DNA): TGTGCCAGCAGTTTTCCCACCGGGGAGCTGTTTTTT.

The count of this clone is one. The chain joins TRBV27 to TRBJ2-7; possible D gene TRBD1, 6 bases. V lost 6 bases and J 2 bases, leaving 14 bases between the germline ends. CDR1 is MNHEY, CDR2 SMNVEV, per germline (reference sequence). This CDR3 comprises 14 residues. DNA of the CDR3: TGTGCCAGCAGACGGACAGCCTCCACCTACGAGCAGTACTTC. Its protein is CASRRTASTYEQYF.

This clone was detected once. The chain uses TRBV28 and TRBJ2-1, with D possibly TRBD2 on 5 matching bases. The CDR3 totals 15 residues. Germline CDR1 is MDHEN and CDR2 is SYDVKM. V was clipped by 5 bases and J by 0 bases, with 11 bases between them. CDR3 sequence reads: CASSADSHSYNEQFF. CDR3 bases: TGTGCCAGCAGTGCGGACTCCCACTCCTACAATGAGCAGTTCTTC.

V and J are TRBV11-2 and TRBJ2-1; 9 bases are shared with TRBD2. The CDR3 sequence is 17 residues long. V lost 2 bases, J lost 6 bases, and 11 bases stayed unmatched. Germline assignment: CDR1 SGHAT and CDR2 FQNNGV. The CDR3 loop reads CASSLRPGAGGSNEQFF. CDR3 bases: TGTGCCAGCAGCTTAAGGCCAGGGGCGGGAGGGTCCAATGAGCAGTTCTTC. The full variable domain, completed using reference TRBV11-2 and TRBJ2-1, is EAGVAQSPRYKIIEKRQSVAFWCNPISGHATLYWYQQILGQGPKLLIQFQNNGVVDDSQLPKDRFSAERLKGVDSTLKIQPAKLEDSAVYLCASSLRPGAGGSNEQFFGPGTRLTVL.

The genes are TRBV27 and TRBJ2-3; D may match TRBD1 or TRBD2 (5 bases each). The CDR3 is made up of 15 amino acids. The germline gives CDR1 MNHEY, CDR2 SMNVEV (reference sequence). The germline V and J ends were trimmed by 1 base and 3 bases, with 11 bases remaining between them. This CDR3 is CASSLFIGGTDTQYF. Here the CDR3 DNA reads TGTGCCAGCAGTTTATTTATTGGGGGTACAGATACGCAGTATTTT.

V is TRBV10-2 and J is TRBJ1-1; 7 nucleotides align to TRBD1. There are 16 residues in the CDR3. Germline-derived CDR1 and CDR2 are WSHSY and SAAADI. The junction had 14 bases not matched to a gene; V was cut back by 6 bases and J by 4 bases. CDR3 coding DNA: TGCGCCAGCAGCGAACCTAACAGGGGCGGGAGCACTGAAGCTTTCTTT. It translates to CASSEPNRGGSTEAFF.